Below, 19 T cell receptor beta chains from the same sample are listed, as sequenced in a study of response to subunit inactivated influenza vaccine (dated by TCRdb to between 2018 and 2020). The receptor library was made with RT-PCR. Sequencing instrument: Illumina HiSeq 2500. Using fastp trimming at Q25 and MiXCR clonotype assembly, TCRdb reanalyzed the public sequencing data and kept in-frame beta chains. Every CDR3 protein is listed once, alongside the most common genes and DNA of its rows. This sample is represented by about 800,000 distinct CDR3 sequences; about 20% of them were singletons. The ten largest clonotypes hold around 9.6% of the sample. The sample here was PBMCs from blood, taken roughly 5 days after vaccination. The receptors were gathered from a man aged 50 to 60 who received an inactivated influenza vaccine. Donor details come from another sample of the same person, matched by shared clones.

The chain is built from TRBV27 and TRBJ1-1; D gene unclear. The V end lost 2 bases, the J end lost 2 bases, and 12 bases lay between the germline ends. The germline CDR1 and CDR2 sequences are MNHEY and SMNVEV (reference sequence). CDR3 size: 15 residues. The DNA of the CDR3 is TGTGCCAGCAGTTTAAATTTTCCCCGAAACACTGAAGCTTTCTTT. Its protein product is CASSLNFPRNTEAFF.

The rearrangement joins TRBV12-3 or TRBV12-4 to TRBJ2-3; D remains ambiguous. Trimming shortened V by 5 bases and J by 6 bases, and 6 bases separated the two germline ends. The CDR3 is 11 amino acids. CDR3 DNA sequence: TGTGCCAGCAGTGGTTCCGATACGCAGTATTTT. Translation: CASSGSDTQYF.

In DNA, the CDR3 is TGCAGTGTGAACAGGGACTACGAGCAGTACTTC. This translates into CSVNRDYEQYF. The V and J genes are TRBV20-1 and TRBJ2-7; D is perhaps TRBD1 (6 bases). CDR1 and CDR2 from the germline V gene are DFQATT and SNEGSKA (reference sequence). The CDR3 extends over 11 amino acids. The V and J ends lost 7 bases and 3 bases respectively, with 10 bases between them.

This clonotype was detected many times. This sequence joins TRBV5-1 and TRBJ2-3; the D call may be TRBD1 or TRBD2 (5 bases each). Germline lookup yields CDR1 SGHRS and CDR2 YFSETQ. Trimming took 3 bases from V and 3 from J, leaving 14 bases between them. This CDR3 region has 15 residues. CDR3 region: CASSSAPWGTDTQYF. The CDR3 DNA sequence: TGCGCCAGCAGCTCCGCCCCGTGGGGGACAGATACGCAGTATTTT.

This clonotype was found a few times. The chain employs TRBV7-2 and TRBJ1-6; TRBD1 agrees at 7 bases. Germline V gives CDR1 SGHTA, CDR2 FQGNSA. The CDR3 runs to 15 residues. J gave up 13 bases and V 1 base, and 10 bases lay outside the gene matches. This CDR3 reads CASSLEEQGGTPLHF. The DNA for the CDR3 is TGTGCCAGCAGCTTAGAGGAGCAGGGGGGAACGCCCCTCCACTTT.

This clonotype was seen repeatedly, ten times or more. The gene calls are TRBV12-3 or TRBV12-4 and TRBJ2-1; D uncertain. Trimming took 0 bases from V and 9 from J, leaving 12 bases between them. The CDR3 is 14 residues long. This chain's CDR3 is CASSLAHLGGEQFF. CDR3 coding DNA: TGTGCCAGCAGTTTAGCGCATCTAGGCGGTGAGCAGTTCTTC.

The rearrangement uses TRBV10-3 and TRBJ2-5; D may correspond to TRBD1 or TRBD2 (5 bases each). The CDR3 is made up of 13 amino acids. Germline V gene lookup returns CDR1 ENHRY and CDR2 SYGVKD. The V end was cut by 6 bases, the J end by 3 bases, with 11 bases between. Written as DNA, the CDR3 is TGTGCCATCAGGAGAGAGGGGAAAGAGACCCAGTACTTC. Amino acid sequence: CAIRREGKETQYF.

The V call is TRBV20-1, the J call TRBJ2-3, with 7 nucleotides matching TRBD1. The germline V gene has CDR1 DFQATT and CDR2 SNEGSKA (reference sequence). V trimming: 5 bases; J trimming: 10 bases; junction bases outside the gene matches: 3. This CDR3 spans 10 amino acids. CDR3 in DNA: TGCAGTGCTGTCCAGGGGGCGCAGTATTTT. Translated, it gives CSAVQGAQYF.

The chain has TRBV11-1 and TRBJ2-2; a weak D match, TRBD2 (5 bases). The CDR3 runs 17 residues. Trimming removed 5 bases from V and 3 bases from J, with 19 bases in between. Germline lookup yields CDR1 SGHAT and CDR2 FQDESV (reference sequence). CDR3 in DNA: TGTGCCAGCAGCCTAAGTGTGTGGGCGAGGGACACCGGGGAGCTGTTTTTT. Translation gives CASSLSVWARDTGELFF.

V gene TRBV9 combines with J gene TRBJ2-1, with D tentatively TRBD2 (5 bases). This CDR3 comprises 12 residues. V dropped 0 bases and J dropped 9 bases, with 7 bases sitting between them. Germline CDR1 and CDR2: SGDLS and YYNGEE. The CDR3 here is CASSVGEGEQFF. CDR3 DNA: TGTGCCAGCAGCGTAGGAGAGGGTGAGCAGTTCTTC.

This chain joins TRBV11-2 and TRBJ2-1, with D maybe TRBD2 (6 bases). The germline gives CDR1 SGHAT, CDR2 FQNNGV. The CDR3 has 18 amino acids. The ends were cut back, 1 base at V and 9 bases at J, with 25 bases in the middle. The chain's CDR3 is CASSLGLVAVEGWAEQFF. The DNA of the CDR3 is TGTGCCAGCAGCTTAGGGTTGGTAGCTGTGGAGGGGTGGGCTGAGCAGTTCTTC. The full variable domain, with the rest looked up from reference TRBV11-2 and TRBJ2-1, is EAGVAQSPRYKIIEKRQSVAFWCNPISGHATLYWYQQILGQGPKLLIQFQNNGVVDDSQLPKDRFSAERLKGVDSTLKIQPAKLEDSAVYLCASSLGLVAVEGWAEQFFGPGTRLTVL.

This clonotype was counted once. This chain connects TRBV13 to TRBJ2-2; 14 bases line up with TRBD2. The CDR3 extends over 16 amino acids. In germline, CDR1 is PRHDT, CDR2 FYEKMQ (reference sequence). The V gene end was trimmed by 6 bases and the J gene end by 4 bases; junction bases not matched to a gene: 4. Here the CDR3 reads CASRRGLAGVTGELFF. In nucleotides, the CDR3 is TGTGCCAGCAGACGGGGACTAGCGGGGGTCACCGGGGAGCTGTTTTTT. Variable domain in full (rest from reference TRBV13 and TRBJ2-2): AAGVIQSPRHLIKEKRETATLKCYPIPRHDTVYWYQQGPGQDPQFLISFYEKMQSDKGSIPDRFSAQQFSDYHSELNMSSLELGDSALYFCASRRGLAGVTGELFFGEGSRLTVL.

This clonotype was seen more than once but under ten times. The V call is TRBV20-1, the J call TRBJ2-7, with 11 positions matching TRBD2. The CDR3 is 17 amino acids. After removal of 3 bases from V and 0 bases from J, the junction contained 10 bases not matched to a gene. Germline values: CDR1 DFQATT, CDR2 SNEGSKA (reference sequence). This CDR3 is CSASKPGLADSSYEQYF. Written as DNA, the CDR3 is TGCAGTGCTAGCAAACCGGGACTAGCGGATAGCTCCTACGAGCAGTACTTC.

This clonotype was seen only a few times. V gene TRBV29-1 combines with J gene TRBJ2-7; no clear D gene. CDR1 is SQVTM, CDR2 ANQGSEA, per germline. The CDR3 contains 13 residues. V lost 4 bases and J 0 bases, leaving 10 bases between the germline ends. The CDR3 nucleotides are TGCAGCGTTGCAGAACCCCTCTCCTACGAGCAGTACTTC. The encoded protein is CSVAEPLSYEQYF.

This clonotype was observed a handful of times. The chain recombines TRBV5-1 with TRBJ2-1; 8 nucleotides line up with TRBD2. V gave up 4 bases and J gave up 5 bases; unmatched junction bases: 11. The V gene's germline CDR1 is SGHRS and CDR2 YFSETQ. There are 16 residues in the CDR3. CDR3 nucleotide sequence: TGCGCCAGCAGCGTGGACGGGAGGGCCCCGGACAATGAGCAGTTCTTC. As protein: CASSVDGRAPDNEQFF.

The sample holds a few counts of this clonotype. This chain joins TRBV7-2 and TRBJ2-3; D ambiguous. Germline lookup yields CDR1 SGHTA and CDR2 FQGNSA. The CDR3 length is 13 residues. V was trimmed by 2 bases and J by 4 bases, leaving 7 bases between them. The CDR3 sequence: CASSLLVADTQYF. The CDR3 DNA follows: TGTGCCAGCAGCTTACTAGTAGCAGATACGCAGTATTTT.

This clonotype has a count of ten or more. The V and J genes are TRBV12-3 or TRBV12-4 and TRBJ1-1, with 9 nucleotides matching TRBD1. Losses at the gene ends were 2 bases for V and 4 bases for J; bases not matched to a gene: 2. There are 14 residues in the CDR3. This CDR3 is CASSLTGGSTEAFF. CDR3 in DNA: TGTGCCAGCAGTTTAACAGGGGGCAGCACTGAAGCTTTCTTT.

This clonotype was counted ten times or more. The rearrangement joins TRBV29-1 to TRBJ2-5, with a possible D match to TRBD1 (5 bases). Looked up from germline, CDR1 is SQVTM and CDR2 is ANQGSEA. The V and J ends lost 8 bases and 1 base respectively, with 20 bases between them. The CDR3 covers 15 residues. The DNA for the CDR3 is TGCAGCTATTCCATAGGGGTGGGATTCCAAGAGACCCAGTACTTC. Translating gives CSYSIGVGFQETQYF.

A few counts support this clonotype. The chain uses TRBV20-1 and TRBJ1-6; D might be TRBD1 (6 bases). Germline V lookup: CDR1 DFQATT, CDR2 SNEGSKA (reference sequence). CDR3 length: 15 residues. The V gene lost 3 bases and the J gene lost 2 bases, with 11 bases spanning the gap. CDR3 sequence (DNA): TGCAGTGCTAGCAGACAGGTTACCTATAATTCACCCCTCCACTTT. Protein sequence: CSASRQVTYNSPLHF.